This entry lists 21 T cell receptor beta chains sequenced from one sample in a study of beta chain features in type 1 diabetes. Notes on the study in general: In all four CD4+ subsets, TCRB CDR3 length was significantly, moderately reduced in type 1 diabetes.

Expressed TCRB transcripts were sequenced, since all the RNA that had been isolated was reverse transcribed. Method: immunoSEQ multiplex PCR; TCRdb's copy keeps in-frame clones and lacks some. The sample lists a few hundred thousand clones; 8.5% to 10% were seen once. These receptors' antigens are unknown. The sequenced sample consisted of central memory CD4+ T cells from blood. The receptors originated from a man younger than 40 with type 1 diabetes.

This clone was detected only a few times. CDR3 coding DNA: TGTGCCAGCAGCTCCCAGGGAGACAATGAGCAGTTCTTC. Its protein product is CASSSQGDNEQFF. The V call is TRBV7-3, the J call TRBJ2-1; D may be TRBD1 or TRBD2 (5 bases each). The CDR3 sequence is 13 residues long. Trimming cost V 4 bases and J 5 bases, with 9 bases left between them. Germline V gene data show CDR1 as SGHTA and CDR2 as FQGTGA.

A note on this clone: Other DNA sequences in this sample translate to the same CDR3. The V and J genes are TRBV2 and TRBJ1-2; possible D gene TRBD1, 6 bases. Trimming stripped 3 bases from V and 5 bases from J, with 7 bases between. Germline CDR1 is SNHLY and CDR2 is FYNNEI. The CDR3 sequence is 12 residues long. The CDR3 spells CASSDRGYGYTF. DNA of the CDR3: TGTGCCAGCAGTGATAGGGGGTATGGCTACACCTTC.

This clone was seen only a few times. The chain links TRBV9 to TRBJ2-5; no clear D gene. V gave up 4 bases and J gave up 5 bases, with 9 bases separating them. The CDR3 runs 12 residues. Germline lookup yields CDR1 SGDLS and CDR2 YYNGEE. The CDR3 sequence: CASSRDEETQYF. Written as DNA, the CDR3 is TGTGCCAGCAGCCGAGATGAGGAGACCCAGTACTTC.

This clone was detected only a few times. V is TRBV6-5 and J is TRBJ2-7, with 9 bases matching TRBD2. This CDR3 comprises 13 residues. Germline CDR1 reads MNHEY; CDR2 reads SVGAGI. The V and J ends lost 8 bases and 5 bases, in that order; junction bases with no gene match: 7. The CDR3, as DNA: TGTGCCAGCGTAGATAGCGGGAGCCACGAGCAGTACTTC. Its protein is CASVDSGSHEQYF.

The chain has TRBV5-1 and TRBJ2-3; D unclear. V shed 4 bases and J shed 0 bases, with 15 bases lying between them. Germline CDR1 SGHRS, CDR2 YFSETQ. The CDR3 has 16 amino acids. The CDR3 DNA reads TGCGCCAGCAGCGCTGGTGGGTTCTCTAGCACAGATACGCAGTATTTT. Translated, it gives CASSAGGFSSTDTQYF.

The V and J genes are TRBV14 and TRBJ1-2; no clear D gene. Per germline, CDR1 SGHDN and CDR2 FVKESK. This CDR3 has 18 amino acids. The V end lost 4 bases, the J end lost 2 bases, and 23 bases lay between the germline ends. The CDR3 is CASSPLIPRRARNYGYTF. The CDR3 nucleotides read TGTGCCAGCAGCCCCCTCATCCCGCGGAGGGCCCGAAACTATGGCTACACCTTC.

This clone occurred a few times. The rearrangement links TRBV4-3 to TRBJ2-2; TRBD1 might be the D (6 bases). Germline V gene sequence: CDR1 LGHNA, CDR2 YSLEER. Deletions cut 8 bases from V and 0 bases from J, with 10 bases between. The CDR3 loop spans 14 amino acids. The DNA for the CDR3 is TGCGCCAGCGAGTACAGGGCGAACACCGGGGAGCTGTTTTTT. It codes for CASEYRANTGELFF.

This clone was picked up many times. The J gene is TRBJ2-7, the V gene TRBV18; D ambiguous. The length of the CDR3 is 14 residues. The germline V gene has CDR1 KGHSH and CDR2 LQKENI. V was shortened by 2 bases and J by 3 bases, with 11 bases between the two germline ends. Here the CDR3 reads CASSPKQQIYEQYF. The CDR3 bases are TGTGCCAGCTCACCAAAACAGCAAATCTACGAGCAGTACTTC.

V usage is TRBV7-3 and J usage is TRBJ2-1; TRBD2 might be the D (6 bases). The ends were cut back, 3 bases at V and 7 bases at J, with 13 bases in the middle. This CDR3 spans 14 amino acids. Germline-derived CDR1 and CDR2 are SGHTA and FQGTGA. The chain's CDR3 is CASSLPLTRNEQFF. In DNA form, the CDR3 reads TGTGCCAGCAGCTTGCCCCTGACTAGGAATGAGCAGTTCTTC.

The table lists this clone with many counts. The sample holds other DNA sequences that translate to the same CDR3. CDR3 loop: CASSLGGDGEQFF. As DNA, the CDR3 is TGTGCCAGCAGCTTAGGGGGGGATGGTGAGCAGTTCTTC. The chain recombines TRBV7-9 with TRBJ2-1; perhaps TRBD2 as D (6 bases). This CDR3 spans 13 amino acids. Germline values: CDR1 SEHNR, CDR2 FQNEAQ (reference sequence). V lost 1 base, J lost 9 bases, and 10 bases lay in between. Full variable domain (missing parts from reference TRBV7-9 and TRBJ2-1): DTGVSQNPRHKITKRGQNVTFRCDPISEHNRLYWYRQTLGQGPEFLTYFQNEAQLEKSRLLSDRFSAERPKGSFSTLEIQRTEQGDSAMYLCASSLGGDGEQFFGPGTRLTVL.

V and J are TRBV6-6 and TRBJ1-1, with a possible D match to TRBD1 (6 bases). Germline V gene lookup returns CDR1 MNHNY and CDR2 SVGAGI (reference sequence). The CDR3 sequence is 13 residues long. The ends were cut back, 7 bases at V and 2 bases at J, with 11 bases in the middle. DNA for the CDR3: TGTGCCAGCACAAAGGGGGGAAACACTGAAGCTTTCTTT. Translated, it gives CASTKGGNTEAFF.

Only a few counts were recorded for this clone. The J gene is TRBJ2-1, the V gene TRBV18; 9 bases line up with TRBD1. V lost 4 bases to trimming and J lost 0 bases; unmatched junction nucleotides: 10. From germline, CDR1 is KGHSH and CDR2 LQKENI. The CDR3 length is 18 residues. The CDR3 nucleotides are TGTGCCAGCTCACTTTACGGGACAGGGCTCCTCTCCTACAATGAGCAGTTCTTC. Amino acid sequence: CASSLYGTGLLSYNEQFF.

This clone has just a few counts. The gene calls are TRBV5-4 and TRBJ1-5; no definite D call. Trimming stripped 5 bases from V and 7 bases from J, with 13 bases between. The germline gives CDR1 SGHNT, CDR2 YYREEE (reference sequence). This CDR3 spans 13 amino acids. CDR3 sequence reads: CASSSDNSQPQHF. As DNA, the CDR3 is TGTGCCAGCAGTTCGGATAATTCCCAGCCCCAGCATTTT.

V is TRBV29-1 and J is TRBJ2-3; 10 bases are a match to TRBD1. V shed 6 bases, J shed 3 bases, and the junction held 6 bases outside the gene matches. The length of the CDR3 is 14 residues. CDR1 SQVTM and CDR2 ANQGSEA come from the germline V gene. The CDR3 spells CSVLTGGLTDTQYF. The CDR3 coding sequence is TGCAGCGTCCTGACAGGGGGCCTAACAGATACGCAGTATTTT.

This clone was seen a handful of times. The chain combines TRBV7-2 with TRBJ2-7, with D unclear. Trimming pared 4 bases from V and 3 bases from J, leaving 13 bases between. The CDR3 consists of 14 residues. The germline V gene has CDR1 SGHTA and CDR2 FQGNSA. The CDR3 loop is CASSSPPTDYEQYF. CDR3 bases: TGTGCCAGCAGCTCCCCCCCAACTGACTACGAGCAGTACTTC.

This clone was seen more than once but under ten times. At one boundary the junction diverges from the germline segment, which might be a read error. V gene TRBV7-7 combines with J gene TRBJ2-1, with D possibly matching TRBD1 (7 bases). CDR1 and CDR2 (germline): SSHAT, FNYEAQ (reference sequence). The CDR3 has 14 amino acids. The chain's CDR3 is CASSPRGEQGEQFF. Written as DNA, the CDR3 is TGTGCTAGCAGCCCCAGGGGGGAGCAAGGTGAGCAGTTCTTC.

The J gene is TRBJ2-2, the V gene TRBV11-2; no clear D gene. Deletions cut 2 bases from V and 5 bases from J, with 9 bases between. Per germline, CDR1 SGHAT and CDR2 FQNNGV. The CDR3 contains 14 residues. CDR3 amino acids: CASSLRVGTGELFF. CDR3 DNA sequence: TGTGCCAGCAGCTTAAGGGTGGGGACCGGGGAGCTGTTTTTT.

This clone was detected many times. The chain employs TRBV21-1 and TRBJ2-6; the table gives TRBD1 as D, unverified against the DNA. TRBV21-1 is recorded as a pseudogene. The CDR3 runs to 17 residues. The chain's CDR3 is CASSTRAMISGANVLTF. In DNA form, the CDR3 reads TGTGCCAGCAGCACCAGGGCTATGATCTCTGGGGCCAACGTCCTGACTTTC.

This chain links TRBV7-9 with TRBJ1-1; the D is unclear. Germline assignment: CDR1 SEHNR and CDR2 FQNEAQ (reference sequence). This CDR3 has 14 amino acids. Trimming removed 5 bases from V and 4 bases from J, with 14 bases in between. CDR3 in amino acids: CASSLVGDGTEAFF. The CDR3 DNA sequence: TGTGCCAGCAGCCTAGTTGGAGACGGCACTGAAGCTTTCTTT. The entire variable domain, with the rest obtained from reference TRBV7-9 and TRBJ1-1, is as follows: DTGVSQNPRHKITKRGQNVTFRCDPISEHNRLYWYRQTLGQGPEFLTYFQNEAQLEKSRLLSDRFSAERPKGSFSTLEIQRTEQGDSAMYLCASSLVGDGTEAFFGQGTRLTVV.

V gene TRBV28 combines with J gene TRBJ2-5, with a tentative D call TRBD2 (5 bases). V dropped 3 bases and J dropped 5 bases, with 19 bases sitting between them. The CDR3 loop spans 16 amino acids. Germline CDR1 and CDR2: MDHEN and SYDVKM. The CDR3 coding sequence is TGTGCCAGCAGTTTGCTAAGGGCAGCGAGGGAGGAGACCCAGTACTTC. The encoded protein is CASSLLRAAREETQYF.

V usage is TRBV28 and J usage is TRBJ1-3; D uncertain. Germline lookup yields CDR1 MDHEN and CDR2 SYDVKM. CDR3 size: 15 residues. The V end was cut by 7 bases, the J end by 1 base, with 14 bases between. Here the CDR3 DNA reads TGTGCCAGCACCACACCGTGGAGGTCTGGAAACACCATATATTTT. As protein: CASTTPWRSGNTIYF.